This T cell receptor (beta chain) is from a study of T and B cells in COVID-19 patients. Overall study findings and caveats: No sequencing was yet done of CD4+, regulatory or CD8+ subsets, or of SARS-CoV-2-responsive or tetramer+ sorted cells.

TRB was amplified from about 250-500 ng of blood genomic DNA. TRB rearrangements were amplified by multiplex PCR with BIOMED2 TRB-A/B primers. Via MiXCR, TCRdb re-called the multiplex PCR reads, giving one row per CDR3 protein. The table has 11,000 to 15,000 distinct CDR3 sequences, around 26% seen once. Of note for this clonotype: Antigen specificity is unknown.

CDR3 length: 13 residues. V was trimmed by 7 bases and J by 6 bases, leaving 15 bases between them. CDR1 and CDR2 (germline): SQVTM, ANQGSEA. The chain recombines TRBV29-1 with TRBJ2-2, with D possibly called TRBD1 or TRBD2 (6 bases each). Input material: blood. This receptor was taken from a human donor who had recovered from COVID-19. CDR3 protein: CSGGGPFAGELFF. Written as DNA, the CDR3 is TGCAGCGGTGGGGGGCCTTTCGCCGGGGAGCTGTTTTTT.